Below, 19 T cell receptor beta chains from the same sample are listed, as sequenced in a study of early stage breast cancer tumors. This table comes from immunoSEQ multiplex PCR, and its TCRdb copy is limited to in-frame clones, with some not included. The table includes about 28,000 clones, 75% to 85% detected once. The sample comprised blood. The receptor set was obtained from a person aged 60 to 70 with breast cancer.

This clone was picked up one time. The rearrangement links TRBV29-1 to TRBJ2-5; the D is unclear. Germline V gene sequence: CDR1 SQVTM, CDR2 ANQGSEA. The CDR3 consists of 13 residues. With 6 bases removed from V and 5 bases from J, the gap between germline ends came to 16 bases. CDR3 protein: CSVPVTAMETQYF. The DNA for the CDR3 is TGCAGCGTGCCGGTTACAGCAATGGAGACCCAGTACTTC.

This clone has just a few counts. The J gene is TRBJ2-1, the V gene TRBV6-6; a weak D match, TRBD2 (5 bases). Germline CDR1 reads MNHNY; CDR2 reads SVGAGI (reference sequence). V was clipped by 5 bases and J by 7 bases, with 12 bases between them. The CDR3 sequence is 13 residues long. The CDR3 DNA follows: TGTGCCAGCAGTGAGGGAGATGGTAATGAGCAGTTCTTC. Amino acids: CASSEGDGNEQFF.

This chain connects TRBV5-6 to TRBJ2-5; 15 nucleotides line up with TRBD2. The CDR3 runs 17 residues. Trimming at V came to 2 bases and at J to 5 bases, leaving 7 bases not matched to a gene. The germline V gene encodes CDR1 SGHDT and CDR2 YYEEEE. The CDR3 protein is CASSFRTSGRGLETQYF. The CDR3 DNA is TGTGCCAGCAGCTTTCGGACTAGCGGGAGGGGGTTGGAGACCCAGTACTTC.

The rearrangement uses TRBV7-9 and TRBJ2-1; tentative D call: TRBD2 (6 bases). The germline gives CDR1 SEHNR, CDR2 FQNEAQ (reference sequence). Trimming removed 5 bases from V and 5 bases from J, with 22 bases in between. The CDR3 sequence is 17 residues long. The CDR3: CASSPREAGYRNNEQFF. The DNA of the CDR3 is TGTGCCAGCAGCCCGAGGGAGGCGGGATACCGAAACAATGAGCAGTTCTTC.

The chain employs TRBV5-1 and TRBJ2-1; 10 positions agree with TRBD2. The CDR3 is made up of 16 amino acids. Trimming cost V 0 bases and J 4 bases; bases outside gene matches: 4. Germline lookup yields CDR1 SGHRS and CDR2 YFSETQ. The DNA for the CDR3 is TGCGCCAGCAGCTTGGCCGGGACTAGCGCATACAATGAGCAGTTCTTC. It yields the protein CASSLAGTSAYNEQFF. The full variable domain, in which reference TRBV5-1 and TRBJ2-1 provide the parts outside the CDR3, is KAGVTQTPRYLIKTRGQQVTLSCSPISGHRSVSWYQQTPGQGLQFLFEYFSETQRNKGNFPGRFSGRQFSNSRSEMNVSTLELGDSALYLCASSLAGTSAYNEQFFGPGTRLTVL.

This rearrangement joins TRBV4-2 to TRBJ2-7, with 8 nucleotides matching TRBD1. This CDR3 has 15 residues. V was clipped by 3 bases and J by 2 bases; unmatched bases: 6. Germline V gene lookup returns CDR1 LGHNA and CDR2 YNFKEQ. Here the CDR3 DNA reads TGTGCCAGCAGCCAGGCGGACAGGGCAACCTACGAGCAGTACTTC. Translated, it gives CASSQADRATYEQYF.

This clone was observed a few times. The rearrangement links TRBV16 to TRBJ2-7; the match to TRBD1 covers 11 bases. V dropped 4 bases and J dropped 3; count of bases not matched to a gene: 5. The CDR3 runs to 15 residues. Germline lookup yields CDR1 KGHSY and CDR2 FQNENV. CDR3 loop: CASSPRTGGLYEQYF. DNA for the CDR3: TGTGCCAGCAGCCCGAGGACAGGGGGCCTCTACGAGCAGTACTTC.

This chain uses TRBV14 with TRBJ2-7, with TRBD1 matching over 7 bases. Germline assignment: CDR1 SGHDN and CDR2 FVKESK. CDR3 length: 15 amino acids. V gave up 4 bases and J gave up 0 bases; unmatched junction bases: 6. The CDR3 loop is CASSRLGQNSYEQYF. In DNA, the CDR3 is TGTGCCAGCAGCCGACTGGGACAGAACTCCTACGAGCAGTACTTC.

This chain connects TRBV7-9 to TRBJ1-2, with D perhaps TRBD1 (6 bases). Germline CDR1 reads SEHNR; CDR2 reads FQNEAQ (reference sequence). The CDR3 consists of 12 residues. Between the trimmed V and J ends, which lost 1 base and 8 bases, there was a span of 8 bases. The chain's CDR3 is CASSLGDTGYTF. The CDR3 nucleotides are TGTGCCAGCAGCTTAGGGGACACGGGCTACACCTTC.

The chain combines TRBV11-1 with TRBJ2-5, with TRBD2 matching over 9 bases. Germline trimming cut 0 bases from V and 3 bases from J; bases unmatched to any gene: 8. The CDR3 consists of 17 residues. Per germline, CDR1 SGHAT and CDR2 FQDESV (reference sequence). This CDR3 reads CASSLARRGGREETQYF. CDR3 nucleotides: TGTGCCAGCAGCTTAGCACGAAGGGGCGGGAGGGAAGAGACCCAGTACTTC.

The chain couples TRBV7-8 to TRBJ2-7, with D possibly TRBD2 on 6 matching bases. Germline V gene data show CDR1 as SGHVS and CDR2 as FQNEAQ. This CDR3 has 17 residues. Trimming stripped 0 bases from V and 2 bases from J, with 17 bases between. For the CDR3, the DNA is TGTGCCAGCAGCTTAGCGCGGGGCAGGCTAGGGACCTACGAGCAGTACTTC. Its translation: CASSLARGRLGTYEQYF.

The V and J genes are TRBV19 and TRBJ2-7; TRBD1 matches at 9 bases. Germline V gene data show CDR1 as LNHDA and CDR2 as SQIVND (reference sequence). The length of the CDR3 is 16 residues. V shed 4 bases, J shed 6 bases, and the junction held 13 bases outside the gene matches. DNA for the CDR3: TGTGCCAGTAGTACACTGCCGGGACAGGGAAATTTCGAGCAGTACTTC. Translation gives CASSTLPGQGNFEQYF.

The chain couples TRBV7-2 to TRBJ2-4, with 7 bases matching TRBD2. The CDR3 runs 13 residues. V gave up 10 bases and J gave up 5 bases; unmatched junction bases: 8. The germline gives CDR1 SGHTA, CDR2 FQGNSA. CDR3 loop: CATKAGVENIQYF. The CDR3 nucleotides are TGTGCCACAAAGGCGGGGGTGGAAAACATTCAGTACTTC.

This chain joins TRBV10-3 and TRBJ2-7; D perhaps matches TRBD2 (5 bases). This CDR3 has 14 amino acids. Germline V gene sequence: CDR1 ENHRY, CDR2 SYGVKD. Trimming cost V 0 bases and J 2 bases, with 8 bases left between them. The CDR3 is CAISESGIAYEQYF. CDR3 nucleotides: TGTGCCATCAGTGAGTCCGGGATCGCCTACGAGCAGTACTTC.

The chain carries TRBV6-1 and TRBJ1-4, with D perhaps TRBD1 (6 bases). The CDR3 has 18 residues. Germline CDR1 reads MNHNS; CDR2 reads SASEGT. Trimming left V 2 bases short and J 8 bases short, with 24 bases between. The CDR3 reads CASSELYVGGGGWEKLFF. The CDR3 nucleotides are TGTGCCAGCAGTGAACTTTACGTCGGGGGGGGCGGATGGGAAAAACTGTTTTTT.

The chain couples TRBV7-6 to TRBJ2-7; D call uncertain. The CDR3 spans 12 residues. Germline assignment: CDR1 SGHVS and CDR2 FNYEAQ. Trimming removed 4 bases at V and 2 bases at J, with 6 bases between. In nucleotides, the CDR3 is TGTGCCAGCAGCTCTTCTGCCTACGAGCAGTACTTC. Translating gives CASSSSAYEQYF.

The V call is TRBV28, the J call TRBJ2-1; 13 nucleotides align to TRBD2. The ends lost 3 bases at V and 4 bases at J; junction bases unmatched: 9. Germline V CDR1 and CDR2: MDHEN, SYDVKM. CDR3 size: 18 residues. The CDR3 protein is CASSFPGTSGVSYNEQFF. The CDR3 DNA reads TGTGCCAGCAGTTTTCCGGGGACTAGCGGGGTATCGTACAATGAGCAGTTCTTC.

The CDR3 protein is CASSPSEGLRANVLTF. CDR3 nucleotides: TGTGCCAGCAGCCCTAGCGAGGGACTTAGGGCCAACGTCCTGACTTTC. V is TRBV7-3 and J is TRBJ2-6; a possible D gene is TRBD2 (6 bases). Germline CDR1 is SGHTA and CDR2 is FQGTGA. V was shortened by 5 bases and J by 5 bases, with 16 bases between the two germline ends. The CDR3 is 16 residues long.

The chain uses TRBV27 and TRBJ1-2; 7 bases align to TRBD1. The CDR3 loop spans 14 amino acids. V was pared by 5 bases and J by 5 bases, with 8 bases of the junction left unmatched. Germline lookup yields CDR1 MNHEY and CDR2 SMNVEV (reference sequence). CDR3: CASSRQGTGYGYTF. In DNA form, the CDR3 reads TGTGCCAGCAGTCGACAGGGAACAGGATATGGCTACACCTTC.